Listed below are T cell receptor beta chains from one sample, sequenced in a study of blood T cells in healthy people across ages. MiXCR, applied by TCRdb to the 5' RACE reads, yields one record per CDR3 protein. The table has about 760,000 distinct CDR3 sequences, more than 20% seen once; the top ten hold 9.4%. The same specimen was also included in a second study, on T cells of mothers and their children.

The sequenced material came from blood. The receptors stem from a boy younger than 18 in good health. The CDR3 runs from the conserved cysteine through the conserved F or W. D genes are given only for firm matches. The size entry is marked missing in some rows and otherwise reads once, few, many or a size class.

abundance,j_gene,d_gene,v_gene,CDR3aa,CDR3nt
few,TRBJ2-1,.,TRBV29-1,CSVVIGQWQQFF,TGCAGCGTTGTGATCGGACAGTGGCAGCAGTTCTTC
.,TRBJ2-4,.,TRBV3-1,CASSNRLTKNIQYF,TGTGCCAGCAGCAACCGACTAACCAAAAACATTCAGTACTTC
few,TRBJ2-5,TRBD2,TRBV24-1,CATSELRRGTQETQYF,TGTGCCACCAGTGAGCTCCGGCGGGGGACCCAAGAGACCCAGTACTTC
few,TRBJ1-1,.,TRBV6-2/TRBV6-3,CASRGRLNTEAFF,TGTGCCAGCAGGGGACGGTTGAACACTGAAGCTTTCTTT
.,TRBJ1-1,.,TRBV4-1,CASSQSGLEAFF,TGCGCCAGCAGCCAGTCTGGACTAGAAGCTTTCTTT
.,TRBJ2-7,.,TRBV28,CASKGAGGYYEQYF,TGTGCCAGCAAAGGGGCAGGGGGGTATTACGAGCAGTACTTC
few,TRBJ1-5,.,TRBV28,CASSFSRVGNQPQHF,TGTGCCAGCAGTTTCTCCCGGGTGGGCAATCAGCCCCAGCATTTT
few,TRBJ2-7,.,TRBV3-1,CASSPRGVSYEQYF,TGTGCCAGCAGCCCGCGAGGGGTCTCCTACGAGCAGTACTTC
few,TRBJ2-1,TRBD2,TRBV7-3,CASSLPRLAGTHLKVQFF,TGTGCCAGCAGCTTGCCGAGACTAGCGGGAACCCATTTAAAAGTGCAGTTCTTC
.,TRBJ1-2,.,TRBV7-3,CASSLAGFDGYTF,TGTGCCAGCAGCTTAGCAGGGTTTGATGGCTACACCTTC
.,TRBJ1-4,.,TRBV28,CASSLINEKLFF,TGTGCCAGCAGTTTAATTAATGAAAAACTGTTTTTT
few,TRBJ1-2,.,TRBV6-5,CASSPGLYGYTF,TGTGCCAGCAGCCCCGGACTCTATGGCTACACCTTC
many,TRBJ2-6,.,TRBV2,CASSEAGGSGANVLTF,TGTGCCAGCAGTGAAGCTGGGGGCTCTGGGGCCAACGTCCTGACTTTC
few,TRBJ1-2,.,TRBV18,CASYGTRANYGYTF,TGTGCCAGCTACGGGACAAGGGCGAACTATGGCTACACCTTC
.,TRBJ2-2,TRBD2,TRBV4-1,CASSGTSGVTGELFF,TGCGCCAGCAGCGGGACTAGCGGGGTCACCGGGGAGCTGTTTTTT
.,TRBJ2-1,TRBD1,TRBV5-1,CASSSDRGIMNEQFF,TGCGCCAGCAGCTCGGACAGGGGAATTATGAATGAGCAGTTCTTC
.,TRBJ2-7,TRBD2,TRBV29-1,CSAHSGRAYEQYF,TGCAGCGCTCATAGCGGGAGGGCCTACGAGCAGTACTTC
once,TRBJ2-3,TRBD1,TRBV5-1,CASSRGQASTDTQYF,TGCGCCAGCAGCCGTGGACAGGCGAGCACAGATACGCAGTATTTT
.,TRBJ2-7,.,TRBV9,CASSVEGGPSYEQYF,TGTGCCAGCAGCGTAGAGGGGGGCCCCTCCTACGAGCAGTACTTC
many,TRBJ2-4,.,TRBV20-1,CSAGRGRGENIQYF,TGCAGTGCTGGGCGGGGCAGGGGGGAAAACATTCAGTACTTC
.,TRBJ2-1,TRBD2,TRBV29-1,CSVESGLADSYNEQFF,TGCAGCGTTGAATCCGGACTAGCGGACTCCTACAATGAGCAGTTCTTC
few,TRBJ2-1,.,TRBV2,CASRLGLNNEQFF,TGTGCCAGCAGGTTAGGCCTCAACAATGAGCAGTTCTTC
.,TRBJ2-3,.,TRBV3-1,CASSQEWRDTQYF,TGTGCCAGCAGCCAAGAGTGGCGAGATACGCAGTATTTT